These T cell receptor beta chains were read from a single sample in a study of blood T cell repertoires in COVID-19. TCRdb's copy holds only in-frame clones and misses some; the assay was immunoSEQ multiplex PCR. The sample has about 250,000 clones, around 83% seen once; the top ten hold 5%. The specimen sequenced was PBMCs or T cells enriched from blood (not recorded which). The receptors derive from a man aged 35 to 55 who had been exposed to COVID-19. CDR3s include the opening cysteine and the closing phenylalanine or tryptophan. Fields, in order: clone size, D gene, J gene, V gene, CDR3 length, CDR3 DNA, CDR3 protein. The D gene is left open where the match is weak. Where a row states a size, it is once, few, many or the class of an expanded clone; other rows omit it.

>once|NA|TRBJ2-3|TRBV9|14
TGTGCCAGCAGCGTAGGCGGATGGGCAGATACGCAGTATTTT
CASSVGGWADTQYF
>NA|TRBD1|TRBJ2-1|TRBV2|14
TGTGCCAGCAGCGAGACAGGGGTCGGCAATGAGCAGTTCTTC
CASSETGVGNEQFF
>NA|TRBD1|TRBJ2-5|TRBV11-2|18
TGTGCCAGCAGCTTAACCCCTGGACAGGGTAGATCCAAAGAGACCCAGTACTTC
CASSLTPGQGRSKETQYF
>NA|TRBD1|TRBJ2-2|TRBV18|15
TGTGCCAGCTCGGCCGGGACAGGGAGCACCGGGGAGCTGTTTTTT
CASSAGTGSTGELFF
>NA|NA|TRBJ1-2|TRBV30|13
TGTGCCTGGAGTCTCGGGGGTAACTATGGCTACACCTTC
CAWSLGGNYGYTF
>NA|NA|TRBJ2-4|TRBV7-2|14
TGTGCCAGCAGCTCAAGCAGGGGACGGAGCATTCAGTACTTC
CASSSSRGRSIQYF
>NA|NA|TRBJ1-1|TRBV19|13
TGTGCCAGTACCCTTTCACGAGGCACTGAAGCTTTCTTT
CASTLSRGTEAFF
>few|NA|TRBJ2-1|TRBV7-3|15
TGTGCCAGCAGCTCCTCTCCACTAGGAGGGGCTGAGCAGTTCTTC
CASSSSPLGGAEQFF
>few|NA|TRBJ1-5|TRBV5-6|12
TGTGCCAGCAGCTTACGGAATCAGCCCCAGCATTTT
CASSLRNQPQHF
>once|NA|TRBJ2-3|TRBV24-1|13
TGTGCCACCAGTGACGAGTCCCACTATACGCAGTATTTT
CATSDESHYTQYF
>few|TRBD1|TRBJ1-2|TRBV18|15
TGTGCCAGCTCGACAAAAGGGGGCGCGGGCTATGGCTACACCTTC
CASSTKGGAGYGYTF
>NA|NA|TRBJ1-5|TRBV18|15
TGTGCCAGCTCACCAGGGAGGGGTAGCAATCAGCCCCAGCATTTT
CASSPGRGSNQPQHF
>NA|TRBD1|TRBJ1-5|TRBV11-3|12
TGTGCCACCCGGGGACAGGATCAGCCCCAGCATTTT
CATRGQDQPQHF
>NA|TRBD2|TRBJ2-3|TRBV10-3|13
TGTGCCATCAGTGAAGCGGGAGGCTGGACGCAGTATTTT
CAISEAGGWTQYF
>NA|TRBD2|TRBJ2-2|TRBV27|18
TGTGCCAGCAGTTTAGGGACTAGCGGGAGTGGTCCGTTGGGGGAGCTGTTTTTT
CASSLGTSGSGPLGELFF
>NA|TRBD2|TRBJ2-5|TRBV30|19
TGTGCCTGGAGTGTACGGGTGTGGGGAACTAGCGGGAGAAAGGTTATACTGTACTTC
CAWSVRVWGTSGRKVILYF